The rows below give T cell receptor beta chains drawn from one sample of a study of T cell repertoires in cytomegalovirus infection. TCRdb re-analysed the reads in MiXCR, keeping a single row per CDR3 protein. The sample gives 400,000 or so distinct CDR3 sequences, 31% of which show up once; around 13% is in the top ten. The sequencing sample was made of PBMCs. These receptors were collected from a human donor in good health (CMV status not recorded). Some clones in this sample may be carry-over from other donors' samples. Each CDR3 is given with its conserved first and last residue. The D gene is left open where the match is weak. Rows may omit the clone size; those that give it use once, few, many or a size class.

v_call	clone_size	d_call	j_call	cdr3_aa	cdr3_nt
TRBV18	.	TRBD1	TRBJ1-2	CASSPPVGTGSYGYTF	TGTGCCAGCTCACCACCGGTCGGGACAGGGAGCTATGGCTACACCTTC
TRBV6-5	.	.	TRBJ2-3	CASNRRGFSTDTQYF	TGTGCCAGCAACCGACGGGGTTTTAGCACAGATACGCAGTATTTT
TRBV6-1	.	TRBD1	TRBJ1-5	CASSEAYRGQPQHF	TGTGCCAGCAGTGAAGCGTACAGGGGTCAGCCCCAGCATTTT
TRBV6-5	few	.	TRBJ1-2	CASIAPGKSNGYTF	TGTGCCAGCATCGCCCCGGGGAAATCAAATGGCTACACCTTC
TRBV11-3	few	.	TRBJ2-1	CASSLAGEQFF	TGTGCCAGCAGCTTAGCGGGTGAGCAGTTCTTC
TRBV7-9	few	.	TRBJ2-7	CASSLYAGKLGEQYF	TGTGCCAGCAGCTTATATGCGGGGAAATTGGGGGAGCAGTACTTC
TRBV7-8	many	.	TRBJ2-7	CASSGPGRAYEQYF	TGTGCCAGCAGCGGACCGGGACGGGCCTACGAGCAGTACTTC
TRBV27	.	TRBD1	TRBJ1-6	CASSLQGVDNSPLHF	TGTGCCAGCAGTTTGCAGGGGGTCGATAATTCACCCCTCCACTTT
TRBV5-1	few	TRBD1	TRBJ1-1	CASSLTGGSRGTEAFF	TGCGCCAGCAGCTTAACAGGGGGGAGCCGGGGCACTGAAGCTTTCTTT
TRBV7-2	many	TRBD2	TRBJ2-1	CASSTSGVSYNEQFF	TGTGCCAGCAGCACCAGCGGGGTCTCCTACAATGAGCAGTTCTTC
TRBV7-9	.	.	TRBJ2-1	CASSPMWGAYNEQFF	TGTGCCAGCAGCCCAATGTGGGGGGCCTACAATGAGCAGTTCTTC
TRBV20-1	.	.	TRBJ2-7	CSAKRTGRLYEQYF	TGCAGTGCTAAGCGGACTGGGAGACTCTACGAGCAGTACTTC
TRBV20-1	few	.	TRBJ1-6	CSATLGVMSSPLHF	TGCAGTGCTACACTCGGGGTCATGAGTTCACCCCTCCACTTT
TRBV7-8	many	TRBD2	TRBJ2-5	CASSPTSGGLEETQYF	TGTGCCAGCAGCCCGACTAGCGGGGGTTTGGAAGAGACCCAGTACTTC
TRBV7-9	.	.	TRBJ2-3	CASSLGPGLDTQYF	TGTGCCAGCAGCTTAGGGCCAGGGCTGGATACGCAGTATTTT
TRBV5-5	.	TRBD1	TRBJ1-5	CASSLVGGGDQPQHF	TGTGCCAGCAGCTTGGTTGGAGGGGGCGACCAGCCCCAGCATTTT
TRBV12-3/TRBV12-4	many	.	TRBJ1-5	CASSRGQVNQPQHF	TGTGCCAGCAGCCGAGGACAAGTCAATCAGCCCCAGCATTTT